This T cell receptor (beta chain) was captured in a study of T-cell memory formation after mild COVID-19. Study details: The TCR clusters were mostly specific to one donor.

Study-level findings and limits: CD4+ clones that contracted lay mainly in CM and EM; CD8+ ones lay in EMRA. Pre-infection memory already had some responding clones, implying cross-reactive memory joined. Among clones contracting day 15 to 85, CD4/CD8 was balanced, whereas later expanders leaned CD4+.

TCRdb ran MiXCR on the 5' RACE reads and lists one entry per CDR3 protein. Of 430,000 or so distinct CDR3 sequences in the sample, approximately 23% were seen once. This clonotype was seen a few times. The antigen remains undetermined. Sequencing was done on a sample of PBMCs or a T cell subset sorted from them (not recorded which). The TCR sequence derives from an adult woman who had mild COVID-19 (a few samples of this study predate the infection). Cell type and time point are not known.

In nucleotides, the CDR3 is TGTGCCAGCAGCCAAAACACAGGGCTGGACGAGCAGTACTTC. The encoded protein is CASSQNTGLDEQYF. The J gene is TRBJ2-7, the V gene TRBV4-2; a possible D gene is TRBD1 (6 bases). Between the trimmed V and J ends, which lost 2 bases and 5 bases, there was a span of 13 bases. The CDR3 is 14 residues long. CDR1 and CDR2 from the germline V gene are LGHNA and YNFKEQ.